This entry describes one TCR beta chain. Its antigen is as yet unknown. Germline CDR1 reads MDHEN; CDR2 reads SYDVKM. Trimming left V 5 bases short and J 9 bases short, with 17 bases between. There are 14 residues in the CDR3. Generated by immunoSEQ multiplex PCR, the TCRdb table keeps only in-frame clones and is missing some. The repertoire holds 65,000 to 75,000 clones, about 91% seen once, with about 0.6% in the top ten. This sample was included in a study of OX40 agonist ivuxolimab in advanced cancers. Overall study findings and caveats: Relative to CD4+, CD8+ T cells held more expanded clones on average. Some nonresponders also had low normalized T-cell clonal expansion.

This material consisted of CD4+ or CD8+ T cells sorted from blood, taken in a trial of the OX40 agonist ivuxolimab. The TCR originated in an adult with an advanced solid tumor such as melanoma, head and neck, liver or kidney cancer. The chain joins TRBV28 to TRBJ1-5, with a weak D call TRBD1 (6 bases). The CDR3 reads CASSLTGSWRPQHF. CDR3 bases: TGTGCCAGCAGTCTGACAGGCAGTTGGCGGCCCCAGCATTTT.